The clone carrying this TCR beta chain was seen a single time. This record belongs to a study of cytomegalovirus exposure and HLA in healthy donors. Sequenced by immunoSEQ multiplex PCR; TCRdb stores in-frame clones only, minus some. Of 200,000 or so clones in the sample, roughly 82% were seen once. The sequence was collected from a woman aged 30 to 39 in good health and CMV-seropositive. The sample comprised PBMCs.

The CDR3 here is CASSSSGTRSSYEQYF. The CDR3 DNA sequence: TGCGCCAGCAGCAGCTCCGGGACTAGGAGCTCCTACGAGCAGTACTTC. The rearrangement joins TRBV5-1 to TRBJ2-7, with TRBD2 matching 8 bases. Germline assignment: CDR1 SGHRS and CDR2 YFSETQ. The CDR3 runs to 16 residues. Trimming removed 4 bases from V and 0 bases from J; junction bases left unmatched: 9.